Following are 10 T cell receptor beta chains from one sample sequenced in a study of T cell clonality in common variable immunodeficiency. Study findings and constraints: Fewer deletions and N-nucleotide insertions were reportedly seen in common variable immunodeficiency TCR beta sequences.

The repertoire was sequenced with immunoSEQ multiplex PCR; TCRdb's copy has only in-frame clones and lacks some. Observed are around 5,300 clones, no singletons, with the top ten taking roughly 13%. Antigens of these TCRs are unknown. The source material was peripheral blood mononuclear cells. The receptors stem from a human donor with common variable immunodeficiency.

This clone was counted at least ten times. From the germline J gene comes the end of the CDR3, since the read stops 3 residues before it. The chain carries TRBV5-1 and TRBJ2-5, with 11 bases identical to TRBD2. This CDR3 is 15 amino acids long. Germline trimming cut 2 bases from V and 2 bases from J; bases unmatched to any gene: 2. CDR1 and CDR2 (germline): SGHRS, YFSETQ. The CDR3 here is CASSFTSGGQETQYF. The covered CDR3 bases are TGCGCCAGCAGCTTCACTAGCGGGGGTCAAGAGACC.

This clone was seen only a few times. Coverage ceases 3 residues before the CDR3 finishes, and the germline J gene fills in the end. The V call is TRBV18, the J call TRBJ1-2, with 7 nucleotides matching TRBD1. From germline, CDR1 is KGHSH and CDR2 LQKENI. The CDR3 is made up of 13 amino acids. Trimming removed 8 bases from V and 2 bases from J; junction bases left unmatched: 5. Here the CDR3 reads CASHRGSNYGYTF. Incomplete CDR3 DNA: TGTGCCAGCCACAGGGGTTCGAACTATGGC. The full variable domain, its missing parts supplied by reference TRBV18 and TRBJ1-2, is NAGVMQNPRHLVRRRGQEARLRCSPMKGHSHVYWYRQLPEEGLKFMVYLQKENIIDESGMPKERFSAEFPKEGPSILRIQQVVRGDSAAYFCASHRGSNYGYTFGSGTRLTVV.

This clone rates as large. The missing CDR3 end, 3 residues past where the read stops, is filled in from the germline J gene. This chain uses TRBV12-3 or TRBV12-4 with TRBJ1-1; no clear D gene. The CDR3 has 13 amino acids. V was cut by 5 bases and J by 6 bases, with 13 bases left in between. The DNA read from the CDR3 is TGTGCCAGCAGTCCGCACAGTTTCTCTGAA. Its protein is CASSPHSFSE. The CDR3, in full, reads CASSPHSFSEAFF.

This clone has more than one count but fewer than ten. The read halts 3 residues ahead of the CDR3 end, with the missing end drawn from the germline J gene. The chain recombines TRBV5-1 with TRBJ1-4; 7 positions agree with TRBD1. V shed 3 bases, J shed 5 bases, and the junction held 4 bases outside the gene matches. The CDR3 covers 14 residues. Germline CDR1 SGHRS, CDR2 YFSETQ. The CDR3 loop reads CASSWAGGNEKLFF. The CDR3 bases that were read are TGCGCCAGCAGCTGGGCAGGGGGGAATGAAAAA.

This clone was detected ten times or more. The read ends 3 residues early relative to the CDR3; the germline J gene fills the gap. The V and J genes are TRBV6-1 and TRBJ2-7; D not resolved. The ends were cut back, 4 bases at V and 2 bases at J, with 9 bases in the middle. This CDR3 has 13 residues. Germline lookup yields CDR1 MNHNS and CDR2 SASEGT. CDR3 protein: CASSVINTYEQYF. The CDR3 DNA, read in part, is TGTGCCAGCAGTGTAATTAATACCTACGAG.

The CDR3 here is CASSNEGVYSNQPQHF. The sequenced CDR3 bases are TGTGCCAGTAGTAACGAGGGGGTTTATAGCAATCAGCCC. The chain combines TRBV19 with TRBJ1-5; a weak D match, TRBD1 (6 bases). The read terminates 3 residues ahead of where the CDR3 ends, so the germline J gene completes it. Germline V CDR1 and CDR2: LNHDA, SQIVND (reference sequence). CDR3 length: 16 amino acids. V shed 4 bases and J shed 0 bases, with 13 bases lying between them.

This clone occurred many times. The read stops 3 residues short of the end of the CDR3; the missing end is completed from the germline J gene. The chain combines TRBV10-3 with TRBJ1-1, with 7 bases identical to TRBD1. The CDR3 is 14 amino acids. The V gene end was trimmed by 6 bases and the J gene end by 0 bases; junction bases not matched to a gene: 4. CDR1 ENHRY and CDR2 SYGVKD come from the germline V gene. The part of the CDR3 DNA that was read is TGTGCCATCAGCCGACAGGGCCTGAACACTGAA. It specifies CAISRQGLNTE. The CDR3 as a whole reads CAISRQGLNTEAFF.

This clone was observed a handful of times. The part of the CDR3 DNA that was read is TGTGCCAGTAGTCTTCTTAGGGGGGAGACC. Protein product: CASSLLRGET. The full CDR3 reads CASSLLRGETQYF. The chain recombines TRBV19 with TRBJ2-5; the D gene is possibly TRBD1 (6 bases). The read gets to within 3 residues of the CDR3 end, and the germline J gene fills in the rest. CDR1 is LNHDA, CDR2 SQIVND, per germline (reference sequence). Trimming took off 5 bases at V and 5 bases at J, with 12 bases between the two ends. The CDR3 extends over 13 amino acids.

The CDR3 protein is CASSIGNKKSEAFF. Partial CDR3 DNA: TGTGCCAGTAGTATAGGTAACAAGAAGAGTGAA. The rearrangement uses TRBV19 and TRBJ1-1, with D uncertain. The read comes to an end 3 residues before the CDR3 does, leaving the germline J gene to fill in the end. V was trimmed by 1 base and J by 7 bases, leaving 13 bases between them. Germline loops: CDR1 LNHDA, CDR2 SQIVND (reference sequence). The CDR3 sequence is 14 residues long.

This clone has a handful of counts. The read terminates 3 residues ahead of where the CDR3 ends, so the germline J gene completes it. The J gene is TRBJ1-1, the V gene TRBV6-1; 8 bases fit TRBD1. CDR3 length: 13 residues. V was pared by 4 bases and J by 5 bases, with 3 bases of the junction left unmatched. Germline-derived CDR1 and CDR2 are MNHNS and SASEGT. CDR3 DNA (partial): TGTGCCAGCAGTGGGCAGGGGGCGACTGAA. Amino acids: CASSGQGATE. The whole CDR3 region reads CASSGQGATEAFF.